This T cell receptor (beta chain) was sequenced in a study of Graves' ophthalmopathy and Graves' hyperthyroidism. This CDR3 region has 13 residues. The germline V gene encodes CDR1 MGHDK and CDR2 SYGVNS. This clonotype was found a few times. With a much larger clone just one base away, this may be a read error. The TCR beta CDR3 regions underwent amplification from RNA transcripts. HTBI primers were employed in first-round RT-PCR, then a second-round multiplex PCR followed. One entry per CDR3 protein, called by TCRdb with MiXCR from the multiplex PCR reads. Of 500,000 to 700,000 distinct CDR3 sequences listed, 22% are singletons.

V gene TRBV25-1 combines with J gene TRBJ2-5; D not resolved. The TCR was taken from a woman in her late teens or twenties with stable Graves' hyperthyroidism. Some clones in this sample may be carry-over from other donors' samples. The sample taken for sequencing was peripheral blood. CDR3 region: CASSDTGPETKYF. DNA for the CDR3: TGTGCCAGCAGTGATACCGGGCCAGAGACCAAGTACTTC.